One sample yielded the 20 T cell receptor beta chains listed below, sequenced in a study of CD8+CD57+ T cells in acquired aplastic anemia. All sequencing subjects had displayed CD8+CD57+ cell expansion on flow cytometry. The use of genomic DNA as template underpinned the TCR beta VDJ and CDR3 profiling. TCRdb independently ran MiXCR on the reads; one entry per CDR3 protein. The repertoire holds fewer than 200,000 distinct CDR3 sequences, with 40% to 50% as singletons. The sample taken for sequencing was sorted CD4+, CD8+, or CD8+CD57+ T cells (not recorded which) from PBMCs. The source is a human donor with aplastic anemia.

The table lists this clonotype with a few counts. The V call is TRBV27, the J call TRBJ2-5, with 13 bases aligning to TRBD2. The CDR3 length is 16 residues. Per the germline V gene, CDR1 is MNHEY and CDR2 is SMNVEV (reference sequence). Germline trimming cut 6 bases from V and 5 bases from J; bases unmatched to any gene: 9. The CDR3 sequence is CASSKTSGGAGETQYF. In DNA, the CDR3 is TGTGCCAGCAGCAAAACTAGCGGGGGGGCCGGGGAGACCCAGTACTTC.

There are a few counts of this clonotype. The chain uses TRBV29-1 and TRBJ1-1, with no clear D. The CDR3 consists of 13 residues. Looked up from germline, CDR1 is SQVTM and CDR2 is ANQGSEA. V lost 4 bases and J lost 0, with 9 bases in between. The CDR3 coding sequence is TGCAGCGTTGGAAGGCAGCTGAACACTGAAGCTTTCTTT. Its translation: CSVGRQLNTEAFF.

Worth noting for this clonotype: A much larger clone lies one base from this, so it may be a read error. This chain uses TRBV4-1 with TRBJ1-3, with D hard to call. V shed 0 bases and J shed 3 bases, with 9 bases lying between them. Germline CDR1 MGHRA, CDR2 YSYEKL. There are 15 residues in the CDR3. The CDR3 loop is CASSQDRYFGNTIYF. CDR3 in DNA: TGCGCCAGCAGCCAAGATAGGTACTTTGGAAACACCATATATTTT.

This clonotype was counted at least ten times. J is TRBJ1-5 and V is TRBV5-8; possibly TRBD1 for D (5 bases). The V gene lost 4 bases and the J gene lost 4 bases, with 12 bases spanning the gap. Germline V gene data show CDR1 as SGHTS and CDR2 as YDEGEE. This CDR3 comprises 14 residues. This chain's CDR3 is CASSLRDLNQPQHF. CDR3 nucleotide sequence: TGTGCCAGCAGCCTCCGGGACTTAAATCAGCCCCAGCATTTT.

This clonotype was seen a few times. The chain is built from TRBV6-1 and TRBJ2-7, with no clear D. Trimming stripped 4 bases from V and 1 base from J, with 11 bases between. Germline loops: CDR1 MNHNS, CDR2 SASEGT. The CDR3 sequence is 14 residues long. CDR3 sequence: CASSGLGSSYEQYF. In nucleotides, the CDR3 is TGTGCCAGCAGTGGTTTGGGATCGTCCTACGAGCAGTACTTC.

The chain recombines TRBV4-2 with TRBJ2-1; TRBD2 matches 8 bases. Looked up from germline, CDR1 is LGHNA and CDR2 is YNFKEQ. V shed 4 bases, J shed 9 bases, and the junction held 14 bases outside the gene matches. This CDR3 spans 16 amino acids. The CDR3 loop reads CASSRRLGSGGGEQFF. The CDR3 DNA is TGTGCCAGCAGCCGGAGGTTGGGAAGCGGGGGTGGTGAGCAGTTCTTC.

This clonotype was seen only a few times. The CDR3 DNA is TGTGCCAGCAGCCGCGATATCTCTGGAAACACCATATATTTT. It codes for CASSRDISGNTIYF. The chain has TRBV7-8 and TRBJ1-3, with D unclear. Germline V gene data show CDR1 as SGHVS and CDR2 as FQNEAQ. The CDR3 runs 14 residues. Trimming took 5 bases from V and 0 from J, leaving 8 bases between them. The variable domain in full, with the rest retrieved from reference TRBV7-8 and TRBJ1-3, is GAGVSQSPRYKVAKRGQDVALRCDPISGHVSLFWYQQALGQGPEFLTYFQNEAQLDKSGLPSDRFFAERPEGSVSTLKIQRTQQEDSAVYLCASSRDISGNTIYFGEGSWLTVV.

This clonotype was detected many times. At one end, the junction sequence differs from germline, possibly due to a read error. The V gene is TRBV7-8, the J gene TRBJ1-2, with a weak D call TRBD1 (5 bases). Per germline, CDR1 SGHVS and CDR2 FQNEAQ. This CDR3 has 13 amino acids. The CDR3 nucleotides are TGTGCCAGCAGCTTAGGGGACCGGCATCAAGGACCCTTC. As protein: CASSLGDRHQGPF.

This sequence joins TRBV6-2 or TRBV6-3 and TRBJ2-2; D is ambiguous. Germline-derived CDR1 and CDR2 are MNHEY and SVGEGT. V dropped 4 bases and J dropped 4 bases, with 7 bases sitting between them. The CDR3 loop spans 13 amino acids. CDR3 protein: CASSSSLTGELFF. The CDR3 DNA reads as TGTGCCAGCAGTTCCTCCCTCACCGGGGAGCTGTTTTTT.

CDR3 nucleotides: TGTGCCAGCAGCTTGCAACTTACGCAGGCTGAGGAGCAGTACTTC. It specifies CASSLQLTQAEEQYF. The J gene is TRBJ2-7, the V gene TRBV5-6; D remains unclear. The V gene lost 1 base and the J gene lost 7 bases, with 18 bases spanning the gap. CDR3 length: 15 residues. Germline V CDR1 and CDR2: SGHDT, YYEEEE.

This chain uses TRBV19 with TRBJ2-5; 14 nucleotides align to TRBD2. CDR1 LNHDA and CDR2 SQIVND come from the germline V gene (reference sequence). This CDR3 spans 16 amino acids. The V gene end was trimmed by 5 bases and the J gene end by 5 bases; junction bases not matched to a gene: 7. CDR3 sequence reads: CASSPGTSGSGETQYF. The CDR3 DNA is TGTGCCAGTAGTCCTGGGACTAGCGGGAGCGGGGAGACCCAGTACTTC.

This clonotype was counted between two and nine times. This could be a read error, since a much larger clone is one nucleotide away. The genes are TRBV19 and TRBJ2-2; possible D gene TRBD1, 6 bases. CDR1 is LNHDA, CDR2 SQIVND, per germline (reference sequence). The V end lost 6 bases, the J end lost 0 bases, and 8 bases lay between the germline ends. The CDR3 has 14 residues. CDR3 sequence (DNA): TGTGCCAGTAGACAGGGACCGAACACCGGGGAGCTGTTTTTT. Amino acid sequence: CASRQGPNTGELFF.

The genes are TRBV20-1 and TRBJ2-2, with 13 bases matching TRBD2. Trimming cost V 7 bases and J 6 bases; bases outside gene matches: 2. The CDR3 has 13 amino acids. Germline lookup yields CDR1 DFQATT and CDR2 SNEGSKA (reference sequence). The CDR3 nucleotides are TGCAGTGGACTAGCGGGGGGCGCCGGGGAGCTGTTTTTT. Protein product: CSGLAGGAGELFF.

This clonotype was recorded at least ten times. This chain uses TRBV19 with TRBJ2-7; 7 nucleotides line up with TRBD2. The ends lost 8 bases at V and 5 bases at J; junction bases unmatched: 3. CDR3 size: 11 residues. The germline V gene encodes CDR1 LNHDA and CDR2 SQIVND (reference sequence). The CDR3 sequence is CASASGDEQYF. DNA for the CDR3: TGTGCCAGTGCAAGCGGGGACGAGCAGTACTTC.

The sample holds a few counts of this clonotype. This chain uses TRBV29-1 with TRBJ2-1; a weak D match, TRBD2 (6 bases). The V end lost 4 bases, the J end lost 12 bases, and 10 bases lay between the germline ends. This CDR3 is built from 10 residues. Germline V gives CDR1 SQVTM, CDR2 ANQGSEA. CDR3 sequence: CSVGPGGQFF. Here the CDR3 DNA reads TGCAGCGTTGGCCCCGGGGGGCAGTTCTTC.

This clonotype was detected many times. CDR3 sequence: CASSIGPGKQPQHF. The CDR3 nucleotides are TGTGCCAGTAGTATCGGCCCAGGGAAACAGCCCCAGCATTTT. The chain links TRBV19 to TRBJ1-5, with D maybe TRBD1 (5 bases). V lost 3 bases, J lost 7 bases, and 13 bases lay in between. The germline gives CDR1 LNHDA, CDR2 SQIVND (reference sequence). The CDR3 is 14 amino acids.

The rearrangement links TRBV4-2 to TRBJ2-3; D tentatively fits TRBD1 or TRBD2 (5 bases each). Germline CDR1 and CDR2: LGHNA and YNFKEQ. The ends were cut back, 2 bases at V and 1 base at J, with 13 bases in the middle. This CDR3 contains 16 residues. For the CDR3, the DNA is TGTGCCAGCAGCCAACTAACCCAGGGAGGCACAGATACGCAGTATTTT. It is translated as CASSQLTQGGTDTQYF.

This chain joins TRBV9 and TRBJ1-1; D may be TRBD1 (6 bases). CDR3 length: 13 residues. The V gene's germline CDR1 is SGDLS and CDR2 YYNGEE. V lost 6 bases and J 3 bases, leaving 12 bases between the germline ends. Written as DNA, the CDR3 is TGTGCCAGCACCGGCAGGGGTGACACTGAAGCTTTCTTT. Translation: CASTGRGDTEAFF.

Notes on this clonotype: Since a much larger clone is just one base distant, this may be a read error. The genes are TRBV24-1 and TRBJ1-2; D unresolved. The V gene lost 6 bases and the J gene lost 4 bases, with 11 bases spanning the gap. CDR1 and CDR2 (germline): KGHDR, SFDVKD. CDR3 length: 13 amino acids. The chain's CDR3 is CATSYYQVYGYTF. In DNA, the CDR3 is TGTGCCACCAGTTACTACCAGGTCTATGGCTACACCTTC.

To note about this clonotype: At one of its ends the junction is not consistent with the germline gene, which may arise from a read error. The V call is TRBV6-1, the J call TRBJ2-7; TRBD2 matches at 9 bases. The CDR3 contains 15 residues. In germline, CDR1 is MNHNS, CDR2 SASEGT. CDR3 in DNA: TGTGCCAGCAGTGAAAGGCTAGCGGGGTCCTACGAGCCGTACTTC. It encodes CASSERLAGSYEPYF.